Listed below are T cell receptor beta chains from one sample, sequenced in a study of T cell responses to AZD1222 COVID-19 vaccine. Sequencing was performed with immunoSEQ multiplex PCR; in TCRdb, only in-frame clones are kept and a portion is missing. The sample lists about 100,000 clones, approximately 86% occurring once. The sample in question was peripheral blood, obtained on day 0 of AZD1222 vaccination. The receptors stem from an adult in good health. The CDR3 runs from the conserved cysteine through the conserved F or W. A D gene is named only where the DNA matches it firmly. A row's size may be missing; if present it is once, few, many or a size class.

V gene: TRBV13
D gene: -
J gene: TRBJ2-3
clone size: -
CDR3 DNA: TGTGCCAGCAGCTTAGGCCACCTAGAAGGGTCTGCGCAGTATTTT
CDR3 protein: CASSLGHLEGSAQYF

V gene: TRBV4-2
D gene: -
J gene: TRBJ2-6
clone size: -
CDR3 DNA: TGTGCCAGCAGCCAAGTCGAGCGTGGGGCCAACGTCCTGACTTTC
CDR3 protein: CASSQVERGANVLTF

V gene: TRBV4-1
D gene: -
J gene: TRBJ1-2
clone size: few
CDR3 DNA: TGCGCCAGCAGCCAAGAGGGACAAGAATACTATGGCTACACCTTC
CDR3 protein: CASSQEGQEYYGYTF

V gene: TRBV9
D gene: -
J gene: TRBJ2-1
clone size: -
CDR3 DNA: TGTGCCAGCAGCGCGGAGGAGTACAATGAGCAGTTCTTC
CDR3 protein: CASSAEEYNEQFF

V gene: TRBV19
D gene: -
J gene: TRBJ1-2
clone size: -
CDR3 DNA: TGTGCCAGTATGGAGGGTGGCTATGGCTACACCTTC
CDR3 protein: CASMEGGYGYTF

V gene: TRBV10-3
D gene: -
J gene: TRBJ2-2
clone size: -
CDR3 DNA: TGTGCCATCAGTGAACTTGACAGGACAAACACCGGGGAGCTGTTTTTT
CDR3 protein: CAISELDRTNTGELFF

V gene: TRBV5-4
D gene: TRBD1
J gene: TRBJ1-5
clone size: -
CDR3 DNA: TGTGCCAGCAGCACTGGGACAGGTAGCAATCAGCCCCAGCATTTT
CDR3 protein: CASSTGTGSNQPQHF

V gene: TRBV28
D gene: -
J gene: TRBJ1-6
clone size: once
CDR3 DNA: TGTGCCAGCAGTCCATGGAGGGTGAGCTCCTATAATTCACCCCTCCACTTT
CDR3 protein: CASSPWRVSSYNSPLHF

V gene: TRBV6-2/TRBV6-3
D gene: TRBD2
J gene: TRBJ2-1
clone size: -
CDR3 DNA: TGTGCCAGCAGTTACCTTCTAGCGGGAGGAGGTTTCGGTGAGCAGTTCTTC
CDR3 protein: CASSYLLAGGGFGEQFF

V gene: TRBV30
D gene: TRBD1
J gene: TRBJ2-7
clone size: -
CDR3 DNA: TGTGCCTGGAGGACCGGGACAGGGTTGGACGAGCAGTACTTC
CDR3 protein: CAWRTGTGLDEQYF

V gene: TRBV19
D gene: -
J gene: TRBJ1-5
clone size: -
CDR3 DNA: TGTGCCAGTAGTATGTTGGGGACTAATAGCAATCAGCCCCAGCATTTT
CDR3 protein: CASSMLGTNSNQPQHF

V gene: TRBV19
D gene: TRBD1
J gene: TRBJ1-2
clone size: -
CDR3 DNA: TGTGCCAGTAGTATAGTGTTGGACAGGGGTTATGGCTACACCTTC
CDR3 protein: CASSIVLDRGYGYTF

V gene: TRBV19
D gene: -
J gene: TRBJ2-5
clone size: few
CDR3 DNA: TGTGCCAGTAGTATGGAGAAAGAGACCCAGTACTTC
CDR3 protein: CASSMEKETQYF

V gene: TRBV7-8
D gene: -
J gene: TRBJ2-2
clone size: -
CDR3 DNA: TGTGCCAGCAGCTTCCGAGCCACCGGGGAGCTGTTTTTT
CDR3 protein: CASSFRATGELFF

V gene: TRBV6-1
D gene: -
J gene: TRBJ1-6
clone size: -
CDR3 DNA: TGTGCCGACTATTCACCCCTCCACTTT
CDR3 protein: CADYSPLHF

V gene: TRBV30
D gene: TRBD1
J gene: TRBJ1-2
clone size: few
CDR3 DNA: TGTGCCTGGAGTGTACAGGGACAGGGGAATGGCTACACCTTC
CDR3 protein: CAWSVQGQGNGYTF

V gene: TRBV4-2
D gene: TRBD2
J gene: TRBJ2-1
clone size: -
CDR3 DNA: TGTGCCAGCAGCCAAGTTGGTAGCGGGACAACAAACTACAATGAGCAGTTCTTC
CDR3 protein: CASSQVGSGTTNYNEQFF

V gene: TRBV6-5
D gene: -
J gene: TRBJ2-7
clone size: -
CDR3 DNA: TGTGCCAGCAGTAATGGTGGGTATTCCTACGAGCAGTACTTC
CDR3 protein: CASSNGGYSYEQYF

V gene: TRBV5-5
D gene: -
J gene: TRBJ1-2
clone size: -
CDR3 DNA: TGTGCCAGCATGCCGTTTGGGCCACACCCCAATGGCTACACCTTC
CDR3 protein: CASMPFGPHPNGYTF

V gene: TRBV9
D gene: TRBD2
J gene: TRBJ2-5
clone size: -
CDR3 DNA: TGTGCCAGCACCCCCCGGGGGGTTCAAGAGACCCAGTACTTC
CDR3 protein: CASTPRGVQETQYF

V gene: TRBV25-1
D gene: -
J gene: TRBJ1-2
clone size: -
CDR3 DNA: TGTGCCAGCAGACCGCAGGGGAACTATGGCTACACCTTC
CDR3 protein: CASRPQGNYGYTF

V gene: TRBV18
D gene: -
J gene: TRBJ1-4
clone size: once
CDR3 DNA: TGTGCCAGCTCACCACAGCACAAGGACGGTGAAAAACTGTTTTTT
CDR3 protein: CASSPQHKDGEKLFF

V gene: TRBV4-3
D gene: -
J gene: TRBJ1-1
clone size: -
CDR3 DNA: TGCGCCAGCAGCCAAGAGACGGGTAGGGGGAAGGCTTTCTTT
CDR3 protein: CASSQETGRGKAFF

V gene: TRBV10-3
D gene: -
J gene: TRBJ1-2
clone size: -
CDR3 DNA: TGTGCCATCAGTGAAATTGGGGCGGCCTATGGCTACACCTTC
CDR3 protein: CAISEIGAAYGYTF

V gene: TRBV28
D gene: TRBD1
J gene: TRBJ1-2
clone size: -
CDR3 DNA: TGTGCCAGCATGGTTCGGGGCAGGGGGGACTATGGCTACACCTTC
CDR3 protein: CASMVRGRGDYGYTF

V gene: TRBV11-3
D gene: -
J gene: TRBJ2-5
clone size: -
CDR3 DNA: TGTGCCAGCAGCTTAGGCGGCCAAGAGACCCAGTACTTC
CDR3 protein: CASSLGGQETQYF

V gene: TRBV11-2
D gene: -
J gene: TRBJ2-7
clone size: -
CDR3 DNA: TGTGCCAGCAGCTTAGAGGGCGCACCCTCCTACGAGCAGTACTTC
CDR3 protein: CASSLEGAPSYEQYF

V gene: TRBV6-2/TRBV6-3
D gene: TRBD1
J gene: TRBJ2-7
clone size: -
CDR3 DNA: TGTGCCAGCAGTTCTGCGACAGGGGCCTTTAACTTC
CDR3 protein: CASSSATGAFNF

V gene: TRBV18
D gene: -
J gene: TRBJ2-7
clone size: -
CDR3 DNA: TGTGCCAGCTCACCGGAAGTATACTCGTCGTACGAGCAGTACTTC
CDR3 protein: CASSPEVYSSYEQYF

V gene: TRBV28
D gene: TRBD1
J gene: TRBJ2-7
clone size: -
CDR3 DNA: TGTGCCTGTGTGGGACAGGGGGTGTACGAGCAGTACTTC
CDR3 protein: CACVGQGVYEQYF

V gene: TRBV5-4
D gene: -
J gene: TRBJ2-7
clone size: -
CDR3 DNA: TGTGCCAGCAGCTTGGCCTCGGGTTACGAGCAGTACTTC
CDR3 protein: CASSLASGYEQYF

V gene: TRBV7-9
D gene: -
J gene: TRBJ2-3
clone size: -
CDR3 DNA: TGTGCCAGCAGCCCTCAGAGAGGGACTTCGGATACGCAGTATTTT
CDR3 protein: CASSPQRGTSDTQYF

V gene: TRBV6-2/TRBV6-3
D gene: -
J gene: TRBJ2-1
clone size: once
CDR3 DNA: TGTGCCAGCAGCGGACCAGTTCAATACAATGAGCAGTTCTTC
CDR3 protein: CASSGPVQYNEQFF

V gene: TRBV2
D gene: TRBD1
J gene: TRBJ1-3
clone size: once
CDR3 DNA: TGTGCCATCAAGACGGACAGGACCTCTGGAAACACCATATATTTT
CDR3 protein: CAIKTDRTSGNTIYF

V gene: TRBV5-4
D gene: -
J gene: TRBJ1-1
clone size: -
CDR3 DNA: TGTGCCAGCAGCGTTTTAGGGGGCACTGAAGCTTTCTTT
CDR3 protein: CASSVLGGTEAFF

V gene: TRBV14
D gene: -
J gene: TRBJ1-3
clone size: -
CDR3 DNA: TGTGCCAGCAGCCTTGGAACGCGATCTGGAAACACCATATATTTT
CDR3 protein: CASSLGTRSGNTIYF

V gene: TRBV7-2
D gene: TRBD2
J gene: TRBJ2-5
clone size: -
CDR3 DNA: TGTGCCAGCAGCCCCTATCCCCTAGCGGGACGCCAAGAGACCCAGTACTTC
CDR3 protein: CASSPYPLAGRQETQYF

V gene: TRBV7-3
D gene: TRBD1
J gene: TRBJ1-2
clone size: -
CDR3 DNA: TGTGCCAGCAGCCCAAGCCTGCATGACAGGGATACCGACGACTACACCTTC
CDR3 protein: CASSPSLHDRDTDDYTF

V gene: TRBV2
D gene: TRBD1
J gene: TRBJ2-7
clone size: -
CDR3 DNA: TGTGCCAGCAATGACAGGGAAAAAACCTACGAGCAGTACTTC
CDR3 protein: CASNDREKTYEQYF

V gene: TRBV5-1
D gene: TRBD2
J gene: TRBJ2-7
clone size: -
CDR3 DNA: TGCGCCAGCAGCCCTACTAGCGGGAGGGACGAGCAGTACTTC
CDR3 protein: CASSPTSGRDEQYF

V gene: TRBV6-5
D gene: -
J gene: TRBJ1-2
clone size: -
CDR3 DNA: TGTGCCAGCAACCCCAGACGGGGTGGCTACACCTTC
CDR3 protein: CASNPRRGGYTF

V gene: TRBV6-6
D gene: TRBD1
J gene: TRBJ2-3
clone size: -
CDR3 DNA: TGTGCCAGCAGTTCCCTCGACAGGGGTACGCAGTATTTT
CDR3 protein: CASSSLDRGTQYF

V gene: TRBV18
D gene: -
J gene: TRBJ1-5
clone size: -
CDR3 DNA: TGTGCCAGCTCACCCTCCGTCGTGGCCGGGAGCAATCAGCCCCAGCATTTT
CDR3 protein: CASSPSVVAGSNQPQHF

V gene: TRBV19
D gene: -
J gene: TRBJ2-1
clone size: -
CDR3 DNA: TGTGCCAGTAGTACCCGAGTAGACAAGCAGTTCTTC
CDR3 protein: CASSTRVDKQFF

V gene: TRBV27
D gene: -
J gene: TRBJ1-2
clone size: once
CDR3 DNA: TGTGCCAGCAGTTTAGAGGCAGGGGCTGGCTACACCTTC
CDR3 protein: CASSLEAGAGYTF

V gene: TRBV21-1
D gene: -
J gene: TRBJ2-7
clone size: -
CDR3 DNA: TGTGCCAGCAGCACTCCCTATAGCGGGAGGTCCTACGAGCAGTACTTC
CDR3 protein: CASSTPYSGRSYEQYF

V gene: TRBV28
D gene: TRBD1
J gene: TRBJ1-6
clone size: -
CDR3 DNA: TGTGCCAGCACACAGGGGACGTCACCCCTCCACTTT
CDR3 protein: CASTQGTSPLHF

V gene: TRBV7-2
D gene: -
J gene: TRBJ1-4
clone size: -
CDR3 DNA: TGTGCCAGCAGAGAAACAGGCGCGGCTAATGAAAAACTGTTTTTT
CDR3 protein: CASRETGAANEKLFF

V gene: TRBV5-1
D gene: TRBD1
J gene: TRBJ1-6
clone size: -
CDR3 DNA: TGCGCCAGCAGCTTGGCCTCGGCAGGGGGCCTGAATTCACCCCTCCACTTT
CDR3 protein: CASSLASAGGLNSPLHF

V gene: TRBV11-1
D gene: TRBD2
J gene: TRBJ2-3
clone size: -
CDR3 DNA: TGTGCCAGCAGCCTTCTAGCGGGAGGGGACACGCAGTATTTT
CDR3 protein: CASSLLAGGDTQYF

V gene: TRBV5-4
D gene: TRBD1
J gene: TRBJ2-3
clone size: -
CDR3 DNA: TGTGCCAGCAGCCTGGGAACAGGGGCCACAGATACGCAGTATTTT
CDR3 protein: CASSLGTGATDTQYF

V gene: TRBV7-9
D gene: -
J gene: TRBJ1-5
clone size: -
CDR3 DNA: TGTGCCAGCAGCTTGGAGAGCAATCAGCCCCAGCATTTT
CDR3 protein: CASSLESNQPQHF

V gene: TRBV12-3/TRBV12-4
D gene: -
J gene: TRBJ1-1
clone size: -
CDR3 DNA: TGTGCCAGCAGTTCCCCGGGGAGGACTGAAGCTTTCTTT
CDR3 protein: CASSSPGRTEAFF

V gene: TRBV28
D gene: -
J gene: TRBJ1-2
clone size: few
CDR3 DNA: TGTGCCAGCAGTCCAACATTCGGCTACACCTTC
CDR3 protein: CASSPTFGYTF